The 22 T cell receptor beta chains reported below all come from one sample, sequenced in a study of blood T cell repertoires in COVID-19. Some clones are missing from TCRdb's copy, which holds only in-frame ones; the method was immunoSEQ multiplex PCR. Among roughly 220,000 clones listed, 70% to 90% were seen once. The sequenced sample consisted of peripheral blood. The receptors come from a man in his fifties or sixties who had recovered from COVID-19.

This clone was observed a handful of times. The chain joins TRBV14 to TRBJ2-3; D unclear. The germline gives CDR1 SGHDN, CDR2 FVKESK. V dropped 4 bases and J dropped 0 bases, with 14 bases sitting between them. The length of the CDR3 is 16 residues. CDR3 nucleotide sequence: TGTGCCAGCAGCCCCAACCCAAGCGATAGCACAGATACGCAGTATTTT. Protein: CASSPNPSDSTDTQYF. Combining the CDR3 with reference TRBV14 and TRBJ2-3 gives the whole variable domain EAGVTQFPSHSVIEKGQTVTLRCDPISGHDNLYWYRRVMGKEIKFLLHFVKESKQDESGMPNNRFLAERTGGTYSTLKVQPAELEDSGVYFCASSPNPSDSTDTQYFGPGTRLTVL.

CDR3 region: CASRRQVSVYEQYF. In DNA form, the CDR3 reads TGTGCCAGCAGACGACAGGTTTCGGTCTACGAGCAGTACTTC. The rearrangement links TRBV6-5 to TRBJ2-7, with a tentative D call TRBD1 (6 bases). The V end lost 6 bases, the J end lost 3 bases, and 15 bases lay between the germline ends. Germline V gene sequence: CDR1 MNHEY, CDR2 SVGAGI. The CDR3 totals 14 residues.

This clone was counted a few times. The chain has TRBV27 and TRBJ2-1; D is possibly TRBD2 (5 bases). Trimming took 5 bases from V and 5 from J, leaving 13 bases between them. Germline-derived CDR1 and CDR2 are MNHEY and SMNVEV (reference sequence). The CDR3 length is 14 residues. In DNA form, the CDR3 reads TGTGCCAGCAGTCCCGGACTGGGTAACAATGAGCAGTTCTTC. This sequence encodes CASSPGLGNNEQFF.

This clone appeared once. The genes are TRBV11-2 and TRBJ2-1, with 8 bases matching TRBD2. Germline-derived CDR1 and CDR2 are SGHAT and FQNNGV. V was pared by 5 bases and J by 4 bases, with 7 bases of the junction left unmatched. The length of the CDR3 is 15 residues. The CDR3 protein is CASSKTSARYNEQFF. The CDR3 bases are TGTGCCAGCAGCAAGACTAGCGCGAGGTACAATGAGCAGTTCTTC.

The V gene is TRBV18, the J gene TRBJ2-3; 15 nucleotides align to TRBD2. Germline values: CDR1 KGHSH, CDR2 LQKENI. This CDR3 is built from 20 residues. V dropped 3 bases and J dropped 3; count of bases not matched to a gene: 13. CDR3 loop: CASSPSRTSGRAGGTDTQYF. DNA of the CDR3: TGTGCCAGCTCACCGTCCCGGACTAGCGGGAGGGCCGGTGGGACAGATACGCAGTATTTT.

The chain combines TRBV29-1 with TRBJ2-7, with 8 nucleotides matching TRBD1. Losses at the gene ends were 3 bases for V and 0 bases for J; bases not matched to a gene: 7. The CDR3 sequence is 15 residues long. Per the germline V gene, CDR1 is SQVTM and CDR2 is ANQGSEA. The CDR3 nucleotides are TGCAGCGTTGAGTCAAGGACAGGGATCTCCTACGAGCAGTACTTC. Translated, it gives CSVESRTGISYEQYF.

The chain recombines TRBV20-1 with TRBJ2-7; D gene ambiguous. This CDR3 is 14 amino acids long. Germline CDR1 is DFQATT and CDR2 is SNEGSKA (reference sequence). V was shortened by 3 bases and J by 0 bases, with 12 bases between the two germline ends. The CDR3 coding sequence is TGCAGTGCTAGTGCCATTCTGAGCTCCTACGAGCAGTACTTC. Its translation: CSASAILSSYEQYF.

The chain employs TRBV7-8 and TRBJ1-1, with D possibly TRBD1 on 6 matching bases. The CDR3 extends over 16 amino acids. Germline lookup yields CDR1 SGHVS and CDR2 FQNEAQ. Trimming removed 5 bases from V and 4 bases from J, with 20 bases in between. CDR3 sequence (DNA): TGTGCCAGCAGCCCGCGGGAGGTACAGGGTAGCACTGAAGCTTTCTTT. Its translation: CASSPREVQGSTEAFF.

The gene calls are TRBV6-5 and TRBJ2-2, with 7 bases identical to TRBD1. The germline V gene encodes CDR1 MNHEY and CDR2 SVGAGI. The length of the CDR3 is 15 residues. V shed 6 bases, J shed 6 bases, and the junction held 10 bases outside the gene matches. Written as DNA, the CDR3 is TGTGCCAGCAGCCGGACAGGCGGGTTCCCCGGGGAGCTGTTTTTT. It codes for CASSRTGGFPGELFF.

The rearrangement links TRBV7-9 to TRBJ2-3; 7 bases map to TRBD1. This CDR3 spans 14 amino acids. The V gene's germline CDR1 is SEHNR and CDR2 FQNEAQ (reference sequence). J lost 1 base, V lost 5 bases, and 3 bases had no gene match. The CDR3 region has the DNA TGTGCCAGCAGCATTCAGGGGGGCACAGATACGCAGTATTTT. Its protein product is CASSIQGGTDTQYF.

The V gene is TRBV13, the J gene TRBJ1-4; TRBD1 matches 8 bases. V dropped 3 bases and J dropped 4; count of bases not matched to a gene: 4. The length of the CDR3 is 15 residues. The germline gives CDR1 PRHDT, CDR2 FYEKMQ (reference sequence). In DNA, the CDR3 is TGTGCCAGCAGCTTGCGGACAGGGATTAATGAAAAACTGTTTTTT. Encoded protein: CASSLRTGINEKLFF. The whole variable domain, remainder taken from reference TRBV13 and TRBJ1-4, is AAGVIQSPRHLIKEKRETATLKCYPIPRHDTVYWYQQGPGQDPQFLISFYEKMQSDKGSIPDRFSAQQFSDYHSELNMSSLELGDSALYFCASSLRTGINEKLFFGSGTQLSVL.

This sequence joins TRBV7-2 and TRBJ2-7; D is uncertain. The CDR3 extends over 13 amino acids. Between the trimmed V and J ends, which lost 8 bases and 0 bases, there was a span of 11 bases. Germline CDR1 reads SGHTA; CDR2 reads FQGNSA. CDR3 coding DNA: TGTGCCAGCTCGAGCGAAAGCTCCTACGAGCAGTACTTC. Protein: CASSSESSYEQYF.

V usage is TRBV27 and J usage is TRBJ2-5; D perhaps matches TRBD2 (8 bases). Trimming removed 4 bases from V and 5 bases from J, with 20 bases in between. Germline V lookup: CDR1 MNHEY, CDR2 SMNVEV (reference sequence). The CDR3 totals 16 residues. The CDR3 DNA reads TGTGCCAGCAGTTCAGGGCTCGGGAGGGGGCAGGAGACCCAGTACTTC. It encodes CASSSGLGRGQETQYF.

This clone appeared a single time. CDR3 bases: TGCAGCGCTACGCGGACTAGCGGGAGCTACAATGAGCAGTTCTTC. Translating gives CSATRTSGSYNEQFF. The J gene is TRBJ2-1, the V gene TRBV29-1; 13 bases map to TRBD2. CDR3 length: 15 amino acids. V dropped 7 bases and J dropped 3; count of bases not matched to a gene: 6. Germline CDR1 SQVTM, CDR2 ANQGSEA.

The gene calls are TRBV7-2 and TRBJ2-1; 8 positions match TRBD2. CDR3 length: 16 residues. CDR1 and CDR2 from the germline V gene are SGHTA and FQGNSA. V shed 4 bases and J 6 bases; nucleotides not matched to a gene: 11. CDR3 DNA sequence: TGTGCCAGCAGCTCCCGGACTAGCCTAGAAGGCAATGAGCAGTTCTTC. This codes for CASSSRTSLEGNEQFF.

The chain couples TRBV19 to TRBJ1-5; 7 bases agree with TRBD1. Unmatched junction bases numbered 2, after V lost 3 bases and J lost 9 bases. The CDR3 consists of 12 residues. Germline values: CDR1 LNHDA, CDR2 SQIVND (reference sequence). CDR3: CASSIRTGPQHF. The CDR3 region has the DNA TGTGCCAGTAGTATTAGGACAGGGCCCCAGCATTTT.

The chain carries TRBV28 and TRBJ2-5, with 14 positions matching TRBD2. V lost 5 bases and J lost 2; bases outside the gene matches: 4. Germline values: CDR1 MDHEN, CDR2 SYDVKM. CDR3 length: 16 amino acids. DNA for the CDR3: TGTGCCAGCAGTCCGGGACTAGCGGGAGATCAAGAGACCCAGTACTTC. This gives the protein CASSPGLAGDQETQYF.

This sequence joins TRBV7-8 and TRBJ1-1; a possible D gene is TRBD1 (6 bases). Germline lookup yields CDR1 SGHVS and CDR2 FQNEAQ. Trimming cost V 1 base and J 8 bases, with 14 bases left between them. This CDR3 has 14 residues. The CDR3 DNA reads TGTGCCAGCAGCTTAGATCTTGGGGGCACCGAAGCTTTCTTT. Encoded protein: CASSLDLGGTEAFF.

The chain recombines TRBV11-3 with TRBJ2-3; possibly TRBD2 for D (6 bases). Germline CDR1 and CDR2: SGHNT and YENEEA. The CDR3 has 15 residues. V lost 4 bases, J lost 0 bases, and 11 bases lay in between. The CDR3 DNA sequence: TGTGCCAGCAGCTCGGGACTGACTAGCACAGATACGCAGTATTTT. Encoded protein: CASSSGLTSTDTQYF.

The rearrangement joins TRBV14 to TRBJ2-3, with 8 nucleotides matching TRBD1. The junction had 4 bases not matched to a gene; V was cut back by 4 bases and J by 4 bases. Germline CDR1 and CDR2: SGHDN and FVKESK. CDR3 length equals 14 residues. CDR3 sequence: CASSRTGGSDTQYF. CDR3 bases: TGTGCCAGCAGCCGCACAGGGGGTTCAGATACGCAGTATTTT.

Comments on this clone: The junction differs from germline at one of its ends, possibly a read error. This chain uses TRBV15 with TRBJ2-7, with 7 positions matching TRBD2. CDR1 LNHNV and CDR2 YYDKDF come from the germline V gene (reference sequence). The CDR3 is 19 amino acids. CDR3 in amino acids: CATSREGGWTGRASYEQYF. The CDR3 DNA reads TGTGCCACCAGTAGAGAGGGAGGGTGGACTGGGCGAGCCTCCTACGAGCAGTACTTC.

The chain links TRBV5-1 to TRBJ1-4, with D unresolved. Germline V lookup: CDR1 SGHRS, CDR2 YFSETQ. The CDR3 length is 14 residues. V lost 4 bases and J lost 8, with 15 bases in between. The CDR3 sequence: CASSRGGQLEKLFF. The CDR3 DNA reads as TGCGCCAGCAGCCGGGGAGGTCAGCTGGAAAAACTGTTTTTT.